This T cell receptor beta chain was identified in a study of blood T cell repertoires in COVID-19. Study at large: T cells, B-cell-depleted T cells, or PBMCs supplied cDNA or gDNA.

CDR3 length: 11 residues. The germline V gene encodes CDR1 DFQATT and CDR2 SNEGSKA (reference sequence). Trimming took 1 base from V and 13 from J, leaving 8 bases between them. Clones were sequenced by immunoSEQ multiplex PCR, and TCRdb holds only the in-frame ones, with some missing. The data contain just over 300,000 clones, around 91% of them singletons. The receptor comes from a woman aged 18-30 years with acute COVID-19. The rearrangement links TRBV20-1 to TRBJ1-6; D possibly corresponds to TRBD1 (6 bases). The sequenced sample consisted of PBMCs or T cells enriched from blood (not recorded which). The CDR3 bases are TGCAGTGCTAGAGGGGGGGGCCCCCTCCACTTT. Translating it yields CSARGGGPLHF.